The rows below give T cell receptor beta chains drawn from one sample of a study of CD8 T cells in ankylosing spondylitis. TCRdb called the 5' RACE reads again in MiXCR, with one record for every CDR3 protein. Of about 700,000 distinct CDR3 sequences listed, roughly 20% were seen once; the top ten hold roughly a fifth. The sequenced material came from blood, either unsorted or a sorted T cell fraction (not recorded which). Source of these receptors: a male donor with ankylosing spondylitis. Each CDR3 is given with its conserved first and last residue. The order of the fields is V gene, clone size, D gene, J gene, CDR3 protein, CDR3 DNA. A D gene is named only where the DNA matches it firmly. The size of a clone is reported for some rows only, either as once, few or many, or as a class for expanded clones.

>TRBV29-1|-|TRBD1|TRBJ2-7
CSVVGTGSYEQYF
TGCAGCGTTGTCGGGACAGGGTCCTACGAGCAGTACTTC
>TRBV5-1|-|-|TRBJ2-3
CASSFTGEVPDTQYF
TGCGCCAGCAGCTTTACAGGGGAGGTACCAGATACGCAGTATTTT
>TRBV7-9|-|TRBD2|TRBJ2-5
CASSLRTSGDQETQYF
TGTGCCAGCAGCTTACGGACTAGCGGCGACCAAGAGACCCAGTACTTC
>TRBV13|-|TRBD1|TRBJ1-1
CASNDRQGTNTEAFF
TGTGCCAGCAACGACCGACAGGGGACGAACACTGAAGCTTTCTTT
>TRBV7-6|many|TRBD2|TRBJ2-5
CASSFLAGGETQYF
TGTGCCAGCAGCTTTTTAGCGGGAGGGGAGACCCAGTACTTC
>TRBV7-6|few|TRBD2|TRBJ2-1
CASSQTSGRFDEQFF
TGTGCCAGCAGCCAGACTAGCGGGAGGTTTGATGAGCAGTTCTTC
>TRBV7-9|-|-|TRBJ2-3
CASSLREPYSDTQYF
TGTGCCAGCAGCTTAAGAGAACCCTACTCAGATACGCAGTATTTT
>TRBV29-1|-|-|TRBJ1-2
CSVRIGDGYTF
TGCAGCGTGAGGATCGGTGATGGCTACACCTTC
>TRBV10-3|-|-|TRBJ2-5
CAIGSSGGETQYF
TGTGCCATCGGGAGCTCCGGAGGAGAGACCCAGTACTTC
>TRBV28|-|-|TRBJ1-1
CASSFSIRTDNTEAFF
TGTGCCAGCAGTTTTTCCATCCGGACAGATAACACTGAAGCTTTCTTT
>TRBV7-9|-|-|TRBJ2-2
CASSFDRAGLTGELFF
TGTGCCAGCAGCTTTGATCGGGCAGGGCTCACCGGGGAGCTGTTTTTT
>TRBV7-2|few|-|TRBJ2-3
CASSLVMADTQYF
TGTGCCAGCAGCTTAGTTATGGCAGATACGCAGTATTTT
>TRBV5-1|few|TRBD1|TRBJ1-2
CASSPPGTGTSYTF
TGCGCCAGCAGCCCACCCGGGACAGGGACGAGTTACACCTTC
>TRBV9|-|-|TRBJ1-4
CASSVLGGSNEKLFF
TGTGCCAGCAGCGTATTAGGGGGGTCTAATGAAAAACTGTTTTTT
>TRBV20-1|-|TRBD2|TRBJ2-7
CSARDEAGRAIYEQYF
TGCAGTGCTAGAGACGAAGCGGGACGCGCCATCTACGAGCAGTACTTC
>TRBV30|-|TRBD2|TRBJ2-1
CAWSVLSGGAPEQFF
TGTGCCTGGAGTGTACTGAGCGGGGGGGCTCCTGAGCAGTTCTTC
>TRBV3-1|-|TRBD2|TRBJ2-3
CASSPRTSGGARDTQYF
TGTGCCAGCAGCCCCAGGACTAGCGGGGGGGCTAGAGATACGCAGTATTTT
>TRBV3-1|-|-|TRBJ2-1
CASSQDSAGYNEQFF
TGTGCCAGCAGCCAGGACTCCGCAGGTTACAATGAGCAGTTCTTC
>TRBV7-9|few|-|TRBJ2-5
CASSLAVFQETQYF
TGTGCCAGCAGCTTAGCGGTATTTCAAGAGACCCAGTACTTC
>TRBV11-2|few|-|TRBJ2-1
CASSLDGVLAVNEQFF
TGTGCCAGCAGCTTAGATGGGGTGCTAGCCGTCAATGAGCAGTTCTTC
>TRBV3-1|-|TRBD1|TRBJ1-4
CASSRQGVKEKLFF
TGTGCCAGCAGCCGACAGGGAGTTAAGGAAAAACTGTTTTTT
>TRBV5-1|-|-|TRBJ2-3
CASSLELRGGTDTQYF
TGCGCCAGCAGCTTGGAGTTGCGGGGCGGCACAGATACGCAGTATTTT
>TRBV7-9|few|-|TRBJ1-3
CASSLSGVNSGNTIYF
TGTGCCAGCAGCTTATCAGGGGTCAACTCTGGAAACACCATATATTTT
>TRBV15|few|-|TRBJ1-3
CATSRDTGSGGNTIYF
TGTGCCACCAGCAGAGATACGGGGTCTGGTGGAAACACCATATATTTT
>TRBV20-1|-|TRBD2|TRBJ2-7
CSAPTLAGRSYEQYF
TGCAGTGCTCCTACGTTAGCGGGGCGCTCCTACGAGCAGTACTTC
>TRBV6-5|-|-|TRBJ1-6
CASSDSPNKVAPCF
TGTGCCAGCAGTGACTCCCCCAATAAGGTCGCACCGTGCTTT
>TRBV28|-|-|TRBJ1-1
CASSLGQGWLSFF
TGTGCCAGCAGTTTAGGCCAGGGCTGGCTGTCTTTCTTT
>TRBV7-9|-|TRBD1|TRBJ2-3
CASSFRDSGFTDTQYF
TGTGCCAGCAGCTTCCGGGACAGCGGATTCACAGATACGCAGTATTTT
>TRBV5-1|-|-|TRBJ2-7
CASSLRTAGSFEQYF
TGCGCCAGCAGCTTGAGGACGGCAGGGTCTTTCGAGCAGTACTTC
>TRBV2|few|-|TRBJ1-1
CASSVLVGTEAFF
TGTGCCAGCAGTGTGTTAGTAGGCACTGAAGCTTTCTTT
>TRBV5-1|-|-|TRBJ2-2
CASSYGGPDTGELFF
TGCGCCAGCAGCTACGGAGGGCCTGACACCGGGGAGCTGTTTTTT
>TRBV4-1|-|-|TRBJ1-2
CASSQDRVKTVGYTF
TGCGCCAGCAGCCAAGACAGGGTAAAGACTGTGGGCTACACCTTC
>TRBV7-8|-|TRBD1|TRBJ2-5
CASTPGWRTGGKETQYF
TGTGCCAGCACCCCAGGATGGCGGACAGGGGGTAAAGAGACCCAGTACTTC
>TRBV20-1|few|-|TRBJ1-4
CSASRPGTNEKLFF
TGCAGTGCTTCCCGCCCAGGAACTAATGAAAAACTGTTTTTT
>TRBV7-2|many|TRBD1|TRBJ1-2
CASSLDREGRGYTF
TGTGCCAGCAGCTTGGACAGGGAGGGACGGGGCTACACCTTC
>TRBV7-2|once|TRBD2|TRBJ2-7
CASNGLAGYEQYF
TGTGCCAGTAACGGACTAGCGGGGTACGAGCAGTACTTC
>TRBV12-3/TRBV12-4|-|-|TRBJ2-5
CASRGGGAGETQYF
TGTGCCAGCAGGGGGGGCGGGGCCGGTGAGACCCAGTACTTC
>TRBV6-5|few|-|TRBJ1-1
CASSYNGVKAFF
TGTGCCAGCAGTTACAACGGAGTTAAAGCTTTCTTT